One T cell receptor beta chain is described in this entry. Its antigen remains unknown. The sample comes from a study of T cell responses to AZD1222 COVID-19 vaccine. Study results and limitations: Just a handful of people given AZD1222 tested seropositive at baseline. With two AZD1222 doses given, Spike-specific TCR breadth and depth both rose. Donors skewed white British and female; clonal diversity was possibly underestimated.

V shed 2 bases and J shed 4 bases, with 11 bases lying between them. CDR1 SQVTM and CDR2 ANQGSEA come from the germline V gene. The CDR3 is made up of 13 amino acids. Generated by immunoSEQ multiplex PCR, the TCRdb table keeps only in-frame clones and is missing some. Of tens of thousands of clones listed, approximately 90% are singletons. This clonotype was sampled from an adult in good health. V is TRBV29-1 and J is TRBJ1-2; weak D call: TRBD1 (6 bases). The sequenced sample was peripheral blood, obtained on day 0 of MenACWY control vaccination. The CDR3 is CSVETGTSYGYTF. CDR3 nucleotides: TGCAGCGTTGAAACAGGGACGTCCTATGGCTACACCTTC.